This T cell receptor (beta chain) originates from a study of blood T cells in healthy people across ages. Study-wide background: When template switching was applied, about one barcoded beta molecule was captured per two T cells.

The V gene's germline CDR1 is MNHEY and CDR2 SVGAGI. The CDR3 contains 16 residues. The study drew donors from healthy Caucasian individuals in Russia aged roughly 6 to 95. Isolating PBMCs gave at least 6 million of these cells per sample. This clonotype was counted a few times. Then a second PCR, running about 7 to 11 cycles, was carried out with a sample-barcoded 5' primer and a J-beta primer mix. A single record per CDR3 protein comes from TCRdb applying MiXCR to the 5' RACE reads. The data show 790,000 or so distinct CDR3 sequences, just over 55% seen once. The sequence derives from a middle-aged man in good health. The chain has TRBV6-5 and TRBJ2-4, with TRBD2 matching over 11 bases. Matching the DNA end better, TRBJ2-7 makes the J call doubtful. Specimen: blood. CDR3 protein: CASSYSGTSGAYEQYF. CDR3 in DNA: TGTGCCAGCAGTTACTCTGGGACTAGCGGTGCCTACGAGCAGTACTTC.